These 22 T cell receptor beta chains were sequenced from one sample in a study of blood T cell repertoires in COVID-19. Sequencing was performed with immunoSEQ multiplex PCR; in TCRdb, only in-frame clones are kept and a portion is missing. The data hold about 210,000 clones, with 70% to 90% observed a single time. Material: peripheral blood. Source of these receptors: a man aged 45-65 years with COVID-19, enrolled during active disease.

This sequence joins TRBV27 and TRBJ1-1, with D maybe TRBD1 (6 bases). The CDR3 contains 14 residues. The germline V and J ends were trimmed by 8 bases and 7 bases, with 20 bases remaining between them. The germline V gene has CDR1 MNHEY and CDR2 SMNVEV (reference sequence). The CDR3 region has the DNA TGTGCCAGCTCCCGGCGGGGGCTTATTGGTGAAGCTTTCTTT. It codes for CASSRRGLIGEAFF.

This chain links TRBV15 with TRBJ1-1; D unresolved. Germline V gene lookup returns CDR1 LNHNV and CDR2 YYDKDF (reference sequence). Trimming left V 0 bases short and J 4 bases short, with 9 bases between. There are 14 residues in the CDR3. In DNA, the CDR3 is TGTGCCACCAGCAGAGATCCCCCAGGCACTGAAGCTTTCTTT. It translates to CATSRDPPGTEAFF.

This clone was observed a handful of times. This sequence joins TRBV6-2 or TRBV6-3 and TRBJ1-5, with D tentatively TRBD1 (6 bases). The ends were cut back, 6 bases at V and 4 bases at J, with 19 bases in the middle. The V gene's germline CDR1 is MNHEY and CDR2 SVGEGT. The CDR3 sequence is 16 residues long. The CDR3 nucleotides are TGTGCCAGCAGCCCTACTTACCCCAGGGGAAATCAGCCCCAGCATTTT. Translation gives CASSPTYPRGNQPQHF.

This rearrangement joins TRBV18 to TRBJ2-7, with a possible D match to TRBD2 (5 bases). V was clipped by 4 bases and J by 2 bases, with 15 bases between them. This CDR3 is built from 15 residues. Germline V gene data show CDR1 as KGHSH and CDR2 as LQKENI. The CDR3 sequence: CASSRQSGGAYEQYF. In DNA form, the CDR3 reads TGTGCCAGCTCACGGCAATCCGGAGGCGCCTACGAGCAGTACTTC.

The chain joins TRBV6-1 to TRBJ1-5, with a possible D match to TRBD1 (6 bases). Germline V gene lookup returns CDR1 MNHNS and CDR2 SASEGT. The CDR3 is made up of 13 amino acids. V lost 3 bases and J 4 bases, leaving 7 bases between the germline ends. CDR3 coding DNA: TGTGCCAGCAGTGACAGGGGAAATCAGCCCCAGCATTTT. Protein: CASSDRGNQPQHF.

V gene TRBV19 combines with J gene TRBJ2-5, with D maybe TRBD2 (6 bases). CDR1 is LNHDA and CDR2 is SQIVND in the germline V gene (reference sequence). V dropped 3 bases and J dropped 1 base, with 15 bases sitting between them. The CDR3 loop spans 16 amino acids. The CDR3 region is CASSIWPTGGQETQYF. The CDR3 DNA reads as TGTGCCAGTAGTATTTGGCCGACCGGGGGCCAAGAGACCCAGTACTTC.

The chain is built from TRBV9 and TRBJ2-3; D is uncertain. The CDR3 is 14 residues long. Germline CDR1 and CDR2: SGDLS and YYNGEE. The V end was cut by 0 bases, the J end by 2 bases, with 7 bases between. The CDR3 loop is CASSVARITDTQYF. CDR3 DNA sequence: TGTGCCAGCAGCGTAGCTAGGATCACAGATACGCAGTATTTT.

J is TRBJ1-1 and V is TRBV15; D perhaps matches TRBD1 (5 bases). V was trimmed by 3 bases and J by 0 bases, leaving 8 bases between them. Germline-derived CDR1 and CDR2 are LNHNV and YYDKDF (reference sequence). This CDR3 is built from 14 residues. CDR3 nucleotide sequence: TGTGCCACCAGCAGGCAACAGGTGAACACTGAAGCTTTCTTT. Its protein product is CATSRQQVNTEAFF.

This chain connects TRBV5-1 to TRBJ1-4; possibly TRBD1 for D (5 bases). Germline lookup yields CDR1 SGHRS and CDR2 YFSETQ. V lost 0 bases and J 2 bases, leaving 8 bases between the germline ends. The CDR3 extends over 15 amino acids. The CDR3 reads CASSLEGLTNEKLFF. The DNA of the CDR3 is TGCGCCAGCAGCTTGGAGGGACTTACTAATGAAAAACTGTTTTTT.

Concerning this clone itself: Other nucleotide sequences in the sample specify the same CDR3. V gene TRBV5-1 combines with J gene TRBJ1-2; 9 nucleotides match TRBD1. This CDR3 is 13 amino acids long. With 5 bases clipped from V and 5 bases from J, the junction kept 4 bases outside the gene matches. Germline loops: CDR1 SGHRS, CDR2 YFSETQ. The CDR3 DNA sequence: TGCGCCAGCAGTCCGGACAGGGGTTATGGCTACACCTTC. Translated: CASSPDRGYGYTF.

Worth noting for this clone: A junction end diverges from the germline sequence, so it may reflect a read error. The CDR3 coding sequence is TGCGCCAGCAGCCCGTTAGTGGGGGGGCCCCTGGATTTT. Encoded protein: CASSPLVGGPLDF. The chain is built from TRBV5-1 and TRBJ2-3; tentative D call: TRBD2 (7 bases). Germline CDR1 and CDR2: SGHRS and YFSETQ. CDR3 length: 13 residues.

This clone was seen more than once but under ten times. The V call is TRBV4-2, the J call TRBJ1-4; no definite D call. Germline V gene sequence: CDR1 LGHNA, CDR2 YNFKEQ. The germline V and J ends were trimmed by 3 bases and 4 bases, with 15 bases remaining between them. This CDR3 has 16 residues. CDR3 sequence: CASSQQWAAGNEKLFF. CDR3 nucleotide sequence: TGTGCCAGCAGCCAGCAGTGGGCCGCGGGTAATGAAAAACTGTTTTTT.

DNA for the CDR3: TGCAGCGTTGTGACTTCGGCTGGCTACACCTTC. It specifies CSVVTSAGYTF. This chain uses TRBV29-1 with TRBJ1-2; no clear D gene. V shed 4 bases and J shed 7 bases, with 10 bases lying between them. The CDR3 runs to 11 residues. Germline CDR1 reads SQVTM; CDR2 reads ANQGSEA.

The chain uses TRBV2 and TRBJ2-5; D gene uncertain. With 0 bases removed from V and 4 bases from J, the gap between germline ends came to 3 bases. This CDR3 has 12 residues. The germline gives CDR1 SNHLY, CDR2 FYNNEI. Written as DNA, the CDR3 is TGTGCCAGCAGTGAAGCCGGAGAGACCCAGTACTTC. Its translation: CASSEAGETQYF. Drawing the rest from reference TRBV2 and TRBJ2-5, the complete variable domain is EPEVTQTPSHQVTQMGQEVILRCVPISNHLYFYWYRQILGQKVEFLVSFYNNEISEKSEIFDDQFSVERPDGSNFTLKIRSTKLEDSAMYFCASSEAGETQYFGPGTRLLVL.

The chain is built from TRBV5-1 and TRBJ1-1; 7 nucleotides line up with TRBD1. The trim removed 2 bases at V and 4 bases at J, leaving 8 bases unmatched. The CDR3 extends over 15 amino acids. Germline V CDR1 and CDR2: SGHRS, YFSETQ. The CDR3 bases are TGCGCCAGCAGCTTCGAAACAGGGGCCGTCACTGAAGCTTTCTTT. Protein product: CASSFETGAVTEAFF.

The CDR3 DNA sequence: TGTGCCAGCAGTGAAGGGAGAGCCCAGCCCCAGCATTTT. It codes for CASSEGRAQPQHF. This chain uses TRBV5-4 with TRBJ1-5; D not resolved. The CDR3 covers 13 residues. Germline CDR1 is SGHNT and CDR2 is YYREEE (reference sequence). The ends were cut back, 5 bases at V and 7 bases at J, with 13 bases in the middle.

DNA of the CDR3: TGTGCCAGCAGTCCCCCACAGGGCAGGATCGCCGGGGAGCTGTTTTTT. It codes for CASSPPQGRIAGELFF. The chain couples TRBV28 to TRBJ2-2; possible D gene TRBD1, 6 bases. The CDR3 is 16 residues long. Germline CDR1 is MDHEN and CDR2 is SYDVKM. V gave up 5 bases and J gave up 6 bases, with 19 bases separating them.

The gene calls are TRBV4-2 and TRBJ1-6; D is undetermined. The CDR3 length is 12 residues. The V end lost 5 bases, the J end lost 9 bases, and 8 bases lay between the germline ends. The V gene's germline CDR1 is LGHNA and CDR2 YNFKEQ. CDR3 bases: TGTGCCAGCAGCTACCCTAGTTCACCCCTCCACTTT. Protein product: CASSYPSSPLHF.

This sequence joins TRBV24-1 and TRBJ2-3; perhaps TRBD1 as D (6 bases). The length of the CDR3 is 15 residues. CDR1 and CDR2 from the germline V gene are KGHDR and SFDVKD. Trimming took 4 bases from V and 4 from J, leaving 14 bases between them. Here the CDR3 reads CATSEGQSGADTQYF. CDR3 in DNA: TGTGCCACCAGTGAAGGACAGTCAGGGGCAGATACGCAGTATTTT.

V and J are TRBV5-1 and TRBJ2-7; possibly TRBD1 for D (7 bases). The CDR3 sequence is 15 residues long. Germline CDR1 reads SGHRS; CDR2 reads YFSETQ. The V end lost 0 bases, the J end lost 5 bases, and 15 bases lay between the germline ends. Here the CDR3 DNA reads TGCGCCAGCAGCTTGGGGGCCAGGGGGGCGCACGAGCAGTACTTC. Translation gives CASSLGARGAHEQYF.

V gene TRBV6-5 combines with J gene TRBJ2-2; D remains unclear. Trimming cost V 9 bases and J 9 bases, with 17 bases left between them. CDR1 is MNHEY and CDR2 is SVGAGI in the germline V gene. The CDR3 is 13 amino acids. The DNA for the CDR3 is TGTGCCAGTATTTCGAGCCCAATCAGGGAGCTGTTTTTT. Its protein is CASISSPIRELFF.

V is TRBV14 and J is TRBJ1-2; D gene unclear. Germline CDR1 reads SGHDN; CDR2 reads FVKESK. The ends were cut back, 0 bases at V and 8 bases at J, with 10 bases in the middle. CDR3 length: 13 residues. CDR3 protein: CASSQDRLWGYTF. CDR3 in DNA: TGTGCCAGCAGCCAAGATCGACTCTGGGGCTACACCTTC.